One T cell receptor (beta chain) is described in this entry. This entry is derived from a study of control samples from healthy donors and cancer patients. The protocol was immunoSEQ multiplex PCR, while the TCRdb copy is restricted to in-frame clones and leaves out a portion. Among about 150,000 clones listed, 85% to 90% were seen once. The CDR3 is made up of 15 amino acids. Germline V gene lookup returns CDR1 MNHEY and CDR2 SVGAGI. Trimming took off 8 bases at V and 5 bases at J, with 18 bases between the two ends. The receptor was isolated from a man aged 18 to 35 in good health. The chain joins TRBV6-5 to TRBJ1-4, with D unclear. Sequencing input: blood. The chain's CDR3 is CASRLLGGSNEKLFF. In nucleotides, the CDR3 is TGTGCCAGCCGTCTTCTAGGTGGGTCGAATGAAAAACTGTTTTTT.